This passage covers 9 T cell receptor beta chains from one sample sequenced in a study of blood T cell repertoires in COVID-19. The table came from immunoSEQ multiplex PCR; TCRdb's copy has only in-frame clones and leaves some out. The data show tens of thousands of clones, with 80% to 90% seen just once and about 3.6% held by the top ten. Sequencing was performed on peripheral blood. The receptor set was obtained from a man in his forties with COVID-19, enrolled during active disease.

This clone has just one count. CDR3 coding DNA: TGTGCCATCAGCGGACAGGCTAACTATGGCTACACCTTC. This encodes CAISGQANYGYTF. V usage is TRBV10-3 and J usage is TRBJ1-2; 7 nucleotides agree with TRBD1. There are 13 residues in the CDR3. Germline V gene sequence: CDR1 ENHRY, CDR2 SYGVKD. Germline trimming cut 6 bases from V and 0 bases from J; bases unmatched to any gene: 1.

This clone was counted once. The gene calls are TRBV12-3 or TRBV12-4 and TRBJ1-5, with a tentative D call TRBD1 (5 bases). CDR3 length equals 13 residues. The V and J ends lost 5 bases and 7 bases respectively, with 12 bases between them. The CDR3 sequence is CASSAGLRQPQHF. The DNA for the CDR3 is TGTGCCAGCAGTGCGGGACTAAGGCAGCCCCAGCATTTT.

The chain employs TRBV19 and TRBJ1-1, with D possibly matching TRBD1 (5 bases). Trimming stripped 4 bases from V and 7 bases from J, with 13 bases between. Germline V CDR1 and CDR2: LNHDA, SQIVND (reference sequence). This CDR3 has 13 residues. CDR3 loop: CASSTRTTSEAFF. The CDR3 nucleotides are TGTGCCAGTAGTACCCGGACAACCAGTGAAGCTTTCTTT. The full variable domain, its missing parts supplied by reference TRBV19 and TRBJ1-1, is DGGITQSPKYLFRKEGQNVTLSCEQNLNHDAMYWYRQDPGQGLRLIYYSQIVNDFQKGDIAEGYSVSREKKESFPLTVTSAQKNPTAFYLCASSTRTTSEAFFGQGTRLTVV.

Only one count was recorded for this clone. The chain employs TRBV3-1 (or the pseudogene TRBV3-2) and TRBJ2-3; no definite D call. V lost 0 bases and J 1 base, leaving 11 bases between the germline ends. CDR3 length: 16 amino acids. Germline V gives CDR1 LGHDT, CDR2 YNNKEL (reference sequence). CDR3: CASSQEWALGTDTQYF. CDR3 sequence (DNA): TGTGCCAGCAGCCAAGAATGGGCCCTGGGCACAGATACGCAGTATTTT.

The CDR3 here is CASSFVGQANYGYTF. CDR3 bases: TGTGCCAGCAGTTTTGTAGGACAGGCAAACTATGGCTACACCTTC. The chain combines TRBV28 with TRBJ1-2, with TRBD1 matching 7 bases. This CDR3 is 15 amino acids long. V lost 3 bases to trimming and J lost 2 bases; unmatched junction nucleotides: 6. The germline gives CDR1 MDHEN, CDR2 SYDVKM.

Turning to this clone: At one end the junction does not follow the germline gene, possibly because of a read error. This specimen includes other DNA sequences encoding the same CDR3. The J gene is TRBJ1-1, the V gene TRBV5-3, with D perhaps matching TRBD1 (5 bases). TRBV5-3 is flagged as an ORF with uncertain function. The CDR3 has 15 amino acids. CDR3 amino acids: CARSRGGRADTEAFF. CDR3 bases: TGCGCCCGAAGCCGGGGGGGAAGGGCGGACACTGAAGCTTTCTTT.

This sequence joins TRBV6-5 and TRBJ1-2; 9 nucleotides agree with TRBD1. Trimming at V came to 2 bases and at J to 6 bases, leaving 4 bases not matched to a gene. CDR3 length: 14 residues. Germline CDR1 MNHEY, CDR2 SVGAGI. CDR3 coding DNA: TGTGCCAGCAGTTACGACAGGGGGGGCAATGGCTACACCTTC. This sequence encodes CASSYDRGGNGYTF.

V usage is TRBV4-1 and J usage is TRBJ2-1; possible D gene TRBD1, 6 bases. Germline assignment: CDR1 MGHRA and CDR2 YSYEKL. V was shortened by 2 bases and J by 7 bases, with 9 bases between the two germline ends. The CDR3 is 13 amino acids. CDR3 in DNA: TGCGCCAGCAGCCAAAACAGGGTAAATGAGCAGTTCTTC. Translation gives CASSQNRVNEQFF.

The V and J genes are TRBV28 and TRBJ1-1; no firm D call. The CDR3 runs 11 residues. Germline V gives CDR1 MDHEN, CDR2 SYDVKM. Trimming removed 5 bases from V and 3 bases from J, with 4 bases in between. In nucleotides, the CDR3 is TGTGCCAGCAGTACGGACACTGAAGCTTTCTTT. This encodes CASSTDTEAFF.